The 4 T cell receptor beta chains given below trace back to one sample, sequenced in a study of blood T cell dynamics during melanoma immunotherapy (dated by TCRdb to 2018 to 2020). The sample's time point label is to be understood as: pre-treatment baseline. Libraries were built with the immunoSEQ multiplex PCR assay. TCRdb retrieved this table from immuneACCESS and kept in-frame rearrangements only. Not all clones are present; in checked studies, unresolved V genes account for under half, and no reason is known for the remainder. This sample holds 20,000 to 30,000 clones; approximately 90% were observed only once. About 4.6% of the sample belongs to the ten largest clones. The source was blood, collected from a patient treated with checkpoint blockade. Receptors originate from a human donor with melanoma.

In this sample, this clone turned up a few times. The DNA of the CDR3 is TGTGCCAGCAGCTTCACAGGGCTCTCCTACGAGCAGTACTTC. Protein: CASSFTGLSYEQYF. The chain has TRBV4-2 and TRBJ2-7, with D possibly matching TRBD1 (6 bases). This CDR3 has 14 amino acids. V was shortened by 5 bases and J by 0 bases, with 11 bases between the two germline ends. Germline CDR1 is LGHNA and CDR2 is YNFKEQ.

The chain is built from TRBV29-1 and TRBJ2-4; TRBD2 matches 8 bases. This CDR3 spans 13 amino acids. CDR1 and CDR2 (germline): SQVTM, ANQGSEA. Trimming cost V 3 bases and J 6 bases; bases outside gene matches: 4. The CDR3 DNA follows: TGCAGCGTTGAGGGTCTAGCGGGAAACATTCAGTACTTC. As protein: CSVEGLAGNIQYF.

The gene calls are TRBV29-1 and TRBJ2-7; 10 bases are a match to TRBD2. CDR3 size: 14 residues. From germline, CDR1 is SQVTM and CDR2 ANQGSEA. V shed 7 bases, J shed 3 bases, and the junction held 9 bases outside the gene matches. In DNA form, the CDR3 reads TGCAGCGCCGCGCCCCGGACTAGCGGCTACGAGCAGTACTTC. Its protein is CSAAPRTSGYEQYF.

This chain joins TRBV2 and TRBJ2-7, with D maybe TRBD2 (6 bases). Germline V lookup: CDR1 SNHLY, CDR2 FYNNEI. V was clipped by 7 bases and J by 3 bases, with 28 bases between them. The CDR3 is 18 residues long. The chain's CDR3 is CASTEGPASLTRYYEQYF. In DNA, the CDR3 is TGTGCCAGCACCGAAGGCCCAGCCAGCCTGACTAGATACTACGAGCAGTACTTC.